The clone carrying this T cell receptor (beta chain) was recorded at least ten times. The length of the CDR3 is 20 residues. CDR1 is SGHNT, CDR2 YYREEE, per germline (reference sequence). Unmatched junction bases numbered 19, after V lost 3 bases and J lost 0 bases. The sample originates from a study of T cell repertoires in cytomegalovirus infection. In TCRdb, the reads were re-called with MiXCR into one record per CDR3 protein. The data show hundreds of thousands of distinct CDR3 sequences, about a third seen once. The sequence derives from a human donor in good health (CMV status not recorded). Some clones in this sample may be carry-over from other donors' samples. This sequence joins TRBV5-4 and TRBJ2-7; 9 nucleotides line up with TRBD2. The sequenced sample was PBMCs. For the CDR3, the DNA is TGTGCCAGCAGCTATGGTAGTAGCGGGGGAATACTATCCAGCTCCTACGAGCAGTACTTC. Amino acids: CASSYGSSGGILSSSYEQYF. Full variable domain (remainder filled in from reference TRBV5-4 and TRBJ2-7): ETGVTQSPTHLIKTRGQQVTLRCSSQSGHNTVSWYQQALGQGPQFIFQYYREEENGRGNFPPRFSGLQFPNYSSELNVNALELDDSALYLCASSYGSSGGILSSSYEQYFGPGTRLTVT.